The present TCR beta chain was sequenced within a study of T cells after yellow fever vaccination. The study's findings and limits: Bulk-population clonotypes that are abundant could appear as contaminants in FACS-sorted repertoires. It was a weaker secondary response, yet one that peaked faster, at day 5 versus 15.

The V gene's germline CDR1 is SGHRS and CDR2 YFSETQ. This CDR3 is built from 14 residues. Trimming cost V 5 bases and J 4 bases, with 15 bases left between them. TCRdb redid the calling of the 5' RACE reads with MiXCR, one entry per CDR3 protein. Among about 350,000 distinct CDR3 sequences, about 12% were seen once, and the ten largest hold 3% to 4%. A few counts support this clonotype. Its antigen is not identified. The receptor comes from a man younger than 30 who received the YFV17D yellow fever vaccine. The chain carries TRBV5-1 and TRBJ1-1; possibly TRBD1 for D (5 bases). The sequences come from CD4+ T cells sorted from PBMCs, collected 15 days after the yellow fever booster vaccination. CDR3 protein: CASSSRGLGTEAFF. The CDR3 DNA reads as TGCGCCAGCAGTTCGAGGGGTTTGGGCACTGAAGCTTTCTTT.